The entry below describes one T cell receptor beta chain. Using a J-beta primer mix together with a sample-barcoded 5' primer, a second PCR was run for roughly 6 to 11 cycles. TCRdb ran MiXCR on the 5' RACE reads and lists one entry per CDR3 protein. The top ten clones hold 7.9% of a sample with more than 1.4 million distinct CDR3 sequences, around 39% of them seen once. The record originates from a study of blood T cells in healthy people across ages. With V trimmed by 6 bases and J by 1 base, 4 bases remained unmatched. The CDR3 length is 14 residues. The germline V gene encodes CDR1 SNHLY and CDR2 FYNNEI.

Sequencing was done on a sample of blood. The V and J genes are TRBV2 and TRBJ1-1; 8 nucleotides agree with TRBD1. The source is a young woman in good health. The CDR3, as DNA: TGTGCCAGCAGAGGACAGGGCACGAACACTGAAGCTTTCTTT. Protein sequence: CASRGQGTNTEAFF.